One and the same sample provided the 3 T cell receptor beta chains below, sequenced in a study of T-cell reconstitution after alpha-beta-depleted transplantation in children. A TCRbeta library incorporating unique molecular identifiers was prepared. Each CDR3 protein gets one entry after TCRdb re-called the PCR reads with MiXCR. The table records about 830,000 distinct CDR3 sequences, about 16% of them present only once. Here the sequenced sample was PBMCs, mostly from graft donor cells, taken 360 days after TCRalphabeta/CD19-depleted stem cell transplant. Receptor source: a male patient younger than 18 who had a stem cell transplant for acute lymphoblastic leukemia, so the T cells may come from the graft donor.

The V gene is TRBV10-3, the J gene TRBJ1-1; tentatively, D is TRBD1 (5 bases). Germline CDR1 ENHRY, CDR2 SYGVKD. Trimming pared 2 bases from V and 8 bases from J, leaving 15 bases between. There are 14 residues in the CDR3. CDR3 coding DNA: TGTGCCATCAGTGAGAGTTGGGGGACTGTCGAAGCTTTCTTT. Its translation: CAISESWGTVEAFF.

This clonotype was recorded many times. The chain joins TRBV29-1 to TRBJ1-2; 8 bases are shared with TRBD1. Looked up from germline, CDR1 is SQVTM and CDR2 is ANQGSEA. This CDR3 comprises 13 residues. The junction had 3 bases not matched to a gene; V was cut back by 2 bases and J by 4 bases. The CDR3 nucleotides read TGCAGCGTTGAAACAGGGGGGGGCTATGGCTACACCTTC. Amino acid sequence: CSVETGGGYGYTF.

This clonotype has only a few counts. The chain uses TRBV6-1 and TRBJ2-7; possible D gene TRBD1, 5 bases. CDR1 is MNHNS, CDR2 SASEGT, per germline. Trimming left V 5 bases short and J 3 bases short, with 14 bases between. The CDR3 extends over 14 amino acids. The CDR3 here is CASSTLAGNYEQYF. CDR3 nucleotide sequence: TGTGCCAGCAGTACCCTGGCAGGGAACTACGAGCAGTACTTC.